These 27 T cell receptor beta chains originate from one sample sequenced in a study of beta chain features in type 1 diabetes. Study-level points and caveats: There was a moderate but significant shortening of TCRB CDR3s in all four CD4+ subsets of Type 1 diabetes patients.

The investigators reverse transcribed all of the isolated RNA, so they sequenced expressed TCRB transcripts. Profiled with immunoSEQ multiplex PCR; TCRdb holds only in-frame clones, not every one. The data contain approximately 730,000 clones, 13% of them singletons. No antigen has been assigned to these receptors. The sample was naive CD4+ T cells from blood. These receptors originate from a man aged 18 to 29 with type 1 diabetes.

For this clone: One end of the junction fails to match germline, which may point to a read error. The gene calls are TRBV5-6 and TRBJ2-1, with D possibly called TRBD1 or TRBD2 (5 bases each). The CDR3 runs to 17 residues. Germline V lookup: CDR1 SGHDT, CDR2 YYEEEE. The CDR3, as DNA: TGTGCCAGCAGCTTGGGGCCGGGGCGATACTCCGACAATGAGCAGTTCTTC. Protein product: CASSLGPGRYSDNEQFF.

A few counts support this clone. The genes are TRBV5-1 and TRBJ2-1, with D possibly matching TRBD2 (5 bases). The V end was cut by 4 bases, the J end by 1 base, with 12 bases between. The CDR3 sequence is 15 residues long. Germline V gene data show CDR1 as SGHRS and CDR2 as YFSETQ. In DNA form, the CDR3 reads TGCGCCAGCAGCCCGGTTTCGGGATCCTACAATGAGCAGTTCTTC. Its protein is CASSPVSGSYNEQFF.

This chain links TRBV6-5 with TRBJ2-6; D might be TRBD1 (6 bases). The CDR3 has 15 residues. CDR1 is MNHEY, CDR2 SVGAGI, per germline. V was trimmed by 3 bases and J by 3 bases, leaving 9 bases between them. CDR3 sequence reads: CASSYTGFGANVLTF. The CDR3 DNA sequence: TGTGCCAGCAGTTATACAGGGTTTGGGGCCAACGTCCTGACTTTC.

This clone was detected a few times. This chain links TRBV5-1 with TRBJ1-4; D call uncertain. The CDR3 consists of 11 residues. With 0 bases removed from V and 8 bases from J, the gap between germline ends came to 2 bases. From germline, CDR1 is SGHRS and CDR2 YFSETQ. The CDR3 coding sequence is TGCGCCAGCAGCTTGGGCGAAAAACTGTTTTTT. It is translated as CASSLGEKLFF.

The chain employs TRBV5-1 and TRBJ2-5, with D possibly being TRBD1 (6 bases). V was cut by 4 bases and J by 1 base, with 11 bases left in between. The CDR3 has 14 amino acids. The germline gives CDR1 SGHRS, CDR2 YFSETQ. The CDR3 loop is CASSHGQSQETQYF. As DNA, the CDR3 is TGCGCCAGCAGCCATGGACAGTCCCAAGAGACCCAGTACTTC.

V usage is TRBV18 and J usage is TRBJ2-1; the D is unclear. The CDR3 covers 17 residues. V was clipped by 0 bases and J by 5 bases, with 17 bases between them. Looked up from germline, CDR1 is KGHSH and CDR2 is LQKENI. The CDR3 spells CASSPPGKSLSNNEQFF. For the CDR3, the DNA is TGTGCCAGCTCACCACCAGGGAAGAGCCTATCTAACAATGAGCAGTTCTTC.

This clone was picked up a small number of times. The chain joins TRBV2 to TRBJ2-3; 7 bases are a match to TRBD2. In germline, CDR1 is SNHLY, CDR2 FYNNEI. The ends lost 6 bases at V and 2 bases at J; junction bases unmatched: 8. CDR3 length equals 15 residues. This CDR3 reads CASSGGGIATDTQYF. CDR3 DNA: TGTGCCAGCAGCGGCGGGGGAATAGCCACAGATACGCAGTATTTT.

This clone was picked up a small number of times. V and J are TRBV29-1 and TRBJ1-5, with D perhaps TRBD1 (5 bases). CDR1 and CDR2 (germline): SQVTM, ANQGSEA. V lost 4 bases, J lost 1 base, and 20 bases lay in between. This CDR3 has 17 residues. CDR3 loop: CSVVVSGGLGSNQPQHF. The CDR3 bases are TGCAGCGTTGTCGTCTCGGGGGGATTGGGGAGCAATCAGCCCCAGCATTTT.

The V call is TRBV25-1, the J call TRBJ1-6, with D uncertain. V gave up 4 bases and J gave up 0 bases, with 10 bases separating them. The CDR3 is 16 amino acids. The germline gives CDR1 MGHDK, CDR2 SYGVNS. The CDR3 here is CASSAQLSSYNSPLHF. The CDR3 DNA reads TGTGCCAGCAGTGCCCAACTGAGCTCCTATAATTCACCCCTCCACTTT. The whole variable domain, remainder taken from reference TRBV25-1 and TRBJ1-6, is EADIYQTPRYLVIGTGKKITLECSQTMGHDKMYWYQQDPGMELHLIHYSYGVNSTEKGDLSSESTVSRIRTEHFPLTLESARPSHTSQYLCASSAQLSSYNSPLHFGNGTRLTVT.

This clone came up a few times. This chain joins TRBV30 and TRBJ1-1, with D unclear. CDR1 and CDR2 (germline): GTSNPN, SVGIG (reference sequence). Trimming stripped 2 bases from V and 3 bases from J, with 13 bases between. This CDR3 comprises 14 residues. CDR3 nucleotide sequence: TGTGCCTGGAGTCTCCCGCCCGGTGACACTGAAGCTTTCTTT. This encodes CAWSLPPGDTEAFF.

The J gene is TRBJ2-7, the V gene TRBV9, with 10 bases matching TRBD1. V lost 0 bases and J lost 6; bases outside the gene matches: 3. The CDR3 has 14 residues. CDR1 is SGDLS, CDR2 YYNGEE, per germline. The DNA of the CDR3 is TGTGCCAGCAGCGTAGTCTGGACAGGGGGCGAGCAGTACTTC. Translated: CASSVVWTGGEQYF.

The chain links TRBV6-5 to TRBJ2-7; possible D gene TRBD2, 6 bases. CDR1 and CDR2 (germline): MNHEY, SVGAGI. CDR3 length: 15 amino acids. V was cut by 0 bases and J by 2 bases, with 11 bases left in between. The DNA of the CDR3 is TGTGCCAGCAGTTACTCGGGGGACTCTACCTACGAGCAGTACTTC. Its protein is CASSYSGDSTYEQYF.

This clone was seen a few times. This sequence joins TRBV2 and TRBJ2-3; D is possibly TRBD2 (6 bases). CDR1 and CDR2 from the germline V gene are SNHLY and FYNNEI. Trimming pared 5 bases from V and 2 bases from J, leaving 14 bases between. The CDR3 sequence is 15 residues long. The CDR3 is CASSRDSLTTDTQYF. Here the CDR3 DNA reads TGTGCCAGCAGTCGGGACTCCTTAACCACAGATACGCAGTATTTT.

This rearrangement joins TRBV4-1 to TRBJ1-2, with 10 bases aligning to TRBD1. The CDR3 is 15 amino acids. V lost 4 bases to trimming and J lost 4 bases; unmatched junction nucleotides: 6. The germline CDR1 and CDR2 sequences are MGHRA and YSYEKL. CDR3 protein: CASSPGTGDSYGYTF. The CDR3 DNA sequence: TGCGCCAGCAGCCCAGGGACAGGGGATTCCTATGGCTACACCTTC.

This chain connects TRBV9 to TRBJ1-6, with D uncertain. Germline CDR1 is SGDLS and CDR2 is YYNGEE. V was shortened by 0 bases and J by 9 bases, with 13 bases between the two germline ends. The CDR3 runs to 15 residues. The DNA of the CDR3 is TGTGCCAGCAGCGTAGCCGGGTCCTCGGGTTCACCCCTCCACTTT. Its protein is CASSVAGSSGSPLHF.

This chain joins TRBV7-3 and TRBJ1-2; 8 bases match TRBD1. CDR3 length equals 16 residues. J was trimmed by 0 bases and V by 2 bases; bases with no gene match: 5. Germline V gene sequence: CDR1 SGHTA, CDR2 FQGTGA. CDR3: CASSLGGQASNYGYTF. CDR3 in DNA: TGTGCCAGCAGCTTAGGGGGACAGGCCTCTAACTATGGCTACACCTTC.

The chain uses TRBV18 and TRBJ2-7; D call uncertain. The CDR3 covers 13 residues. CDR1 is KGHSH and CDR2 is LQKENI in the germline V gene. V was cut by 2 bases and J by 7 bases, with 12 bases left in between. CDR3 sequence reads: CASSPGTDGEQYF. The CDR3 DNA reads TGTGCCAGCTCACCAGGTACAGATGGGGAGCAGTACTTC.

CDR3 in DNA: TGTGCCAGCAGTGAAGGGTTCTTC. It encodes CASSEGFF. The chain has TRBV6-1 and TRBJ2-1, with D unclear. This CDR3 spans 8 amino acids. Germline lookup yields CDR1 MNHNS and CDR2 SASEGT. The germline V and J ends were trimmed by 1 base and 15 bases, with 1 base remaining between them.

This clone was observed a handful of times. The chain uses TRBV7-9 and TRBJ2-2; D ambiguous. This CDR3 spans 13 amino acids. V lost 5 bases, J lost 5 bases, and 9 bases lay in between. The V gene's germline CDR1 is SEHNR and CDR2 FQNEAQ (reference sequence). The CDR3 nucleotides are TGTGCCAGCAGCCCCCACCAAACCGGGGAGCTGTTTTTT. Its translation: CASSPHQTGELFF.

The table lists this clone with a few counts. CDR3 sequence (DNA): TGTGCCAGCAGCCAAGCGGCGCACACAGATACGCAGTATTTT. It specifies CASSQAAHTDTQYF. The chain combines TRBV14 with TRBJ2-3; no clear D gene. The CDR3 sequence is 14 residues long. CDR1 is SGHDN and CDR2 is FVKESK in the germline V gene. V lost 1 base and J lost 2, with 7 bases in between.

The V gene is TRBV5-4, the J gene TRBJ2-2; 7 bases map to TRBD1. This CDR3 is built from 15 residues. Losses at the gene ends were 0 bases for V and 3 bases for J; bases not matched to a gene: 2. Germline V gene lookup returns CDR1 SGHNT and CDR2 YYREEE (reference sequence). CDR3 in DNA: TGTGCCAGCAGCTTGGACAGGGGATACACCGGGGAGCTGTTTTTT. Protein: CASSLDRGYTGELFF.

Only a few counts were recorded for this clone. The chain carries TRBV6-6 and TRBJ2-3; 7 bases match TRBD1. V shed 2 bases and J 4 bases; nucleotides not matched to a gene: 6. CDR1 MNHNY and CDR2 SVGAGI come from the germline V gene (reference sequence). The CDR3 sequence is 15 residues long. DNA for the CDR3: TGTGCCAGCAGTTACGACAGGGACCGTGCAGATACGCAGTATTTT. It is translated as CASSYDRDRADTQYF.

This clone was picked up a small number of times. The chain couples TRBV5-1 to TRBJ2-5; D unclear. Germline V lookup: CDR1 SGHRS, CDR2 YFSETQ. Trimming took 0 bases from V and 5 from J, leaving 17 bases between them. The CDR3 spans 16 residues. The DNA of the CDR3 is TGCGCCAGCAGCTTGGCCCAGTCCAGACCTAGGGAGACCCAGTACTTC. Protein: CASSLAQSRPRETQYF.

This clone was counted only a few times. The CDR3 loop reads CASSLVHRGDEKLFF. CDR3 DNA sequence: TGTGCCAGCAGCTTAGTCCACAGGGGAGATGAAAAACTGTTTTTT. The chain carries TRBV7-2 and TRBJ1-4; 7 nucleotides align to TRBD1. V lost 1 base, J lost 6 bases, and 5 bases stayed unmatched. This CDR3 contains 15 residues. Looked up from germline, CDR1 is SGHTA and CDR2 is FQGNSA.

The V gene is TRBV18, the J gene TRBJ1-2; D is possibly TRBD1 (5 bases). The CDR3 is 13 amino acids. CDR1 is KGHSH, CDR2 LQKENI, per germline. Trimming pared 4 bases from V and 7 bases from J, leaving 13 bases between. CDR3 nucleotides: TGTGCCAGCTCACTCGGAGGGGAACCTGGCTACACCTTC. Translated: CASSLGGEPGYTF.

This clone was recorded a few times. The chain has TRBV18 and TRBJ2-6; D is perhaps TRBD1 (6 bases). The CDR3 extends over 16 amino acids. Looked up from germline, CDR1 is KGHSH and CDR2 is LQKENI. Trimming left V 4 bases short and J 1 base short, with 11 bases between. The CDR3 sequence: CASSHATGSGANVLTF. The CDR3 DNA is TGTGCCAGCTCACACGCAACAGGGTCTGGGGCCAACGTCCTGACTTTC.

V and J are TRBV7-9 and TRBJ1-2, with no clear D. V was shortened by 5 bases and J by 7 bases, with 8 bases between the two germline ends. Germline V gene sequence: CDR1 SEHNR, CDR2 FQNEAQ (reference sequence). The CDR3 loop spans 11 amino acids. CDR3 residues: CASSRESGYTF. The CDR3 bases are TGTGCCAGCAGCCGAGAATCTGGCTACACCTTC.